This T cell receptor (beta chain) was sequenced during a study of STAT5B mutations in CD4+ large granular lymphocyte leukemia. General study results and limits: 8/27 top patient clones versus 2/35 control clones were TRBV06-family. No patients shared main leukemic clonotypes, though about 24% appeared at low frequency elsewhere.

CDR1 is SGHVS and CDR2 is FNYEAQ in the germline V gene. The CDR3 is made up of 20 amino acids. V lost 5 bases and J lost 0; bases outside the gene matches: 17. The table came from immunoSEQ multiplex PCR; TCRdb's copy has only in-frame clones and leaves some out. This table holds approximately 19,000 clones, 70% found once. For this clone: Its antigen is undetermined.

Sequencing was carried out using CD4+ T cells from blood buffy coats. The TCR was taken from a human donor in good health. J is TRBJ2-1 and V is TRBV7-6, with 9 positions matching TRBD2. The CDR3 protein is CASSALRQAGGRSSYNEQFF. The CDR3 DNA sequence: TGTGCCAGCAGCGCCCTGAGGCAAGCGGGGGGCCGAAGCTCCTACAATGAGCAGTTCTTC.